Listed below are T cell receptor beta chains from one sample, sequenced in a study of technical replicates of blood from a few donors. Sequencing was performed with immunoSEQ multiplex PCR; in TCRdb, only in-frame clones are kept and a portion is missing. Here the sample spans tens of thousands of clones, almost 98% being singletons. Sequenced material: T cells isolated from PBMCs. All receptors come from a human donor in good health. Both conserved end residues are part of each CDR3. Where a row states a size, it is once, few, many or the class of an expanded clone; other rows omit it.

TRBV7-9	TRBJ1-1	.	14	CASSLDRLNTEAFF
TRBV2	TRBJ1-2	.	14	CASSDFTGRNGYTF
TRBV4-2	TRBJ2-3	.	16	CASSQDSGGGTDTQYF
TRBV9	TRBJ1-1	once	14	CASSVAGSNTEAFF
TRBV29-1	TRBJ2-5	.	13	CSVVASGRETQYF
TRBV7-9	TRBJ2-1	.	15	CASSSRDLAGPEQFF
TRBV4-2	TRBJ2-7	.	15	CASSQEGDLTYEQYF
TRBV29-1	TRBJ1-2	.	15	CSVEAPGRDDYGYTF
TRBV6-1	TRBJ1-3	.	14	CASSPGGSGNTIYF
TRBV28	TRBJ2-7	.	14	CASSLSSLGDEQYF
TRBV5-1	TRBJ1-5	once	15	CASSPGGQDNQPQHF
TRBV10-3	TRBJ2-7	.	17	CAISERRGLTTSYEQYF
TRBV27	TRBJ1-1	.	17	CASSPPRGLGEDTEAFF
TRBV28	TRBJ1-2	.	12	CASRWDSYGYTF
TRBV5-1	TRBJ2-1	.	14	CASSIRVAYNEQFF
TRBV28	TRBJ2-7	.	16	CASSLLGGRNPNEQYF
TRBV10-3	TRBJ2-2	.	15	CAISPRTGSLGELFF
TRBV11-2	TRBJ1-2	.	15	CASSLIGPGSYGYTF
TRBV9	TRBJ1-1	.	14	CASSVATGNTEAFF
TRBV2	TRBJ1-2	.	15	CASSKTRQEIYGYTF
TRBV28	TRBJ1-4	.	18	CASSPSPGPFRTNEKLFF
TRBV5-1	TRBJ2-3	.	17	CASSGRRTSGFTDTQYF
TRBV2	TRBJ1-1	.	16	CASRQKVVGLDTEAFF
TRBV30	TRBJ2-3	once	16	CAWGAGLAGGTDTQYF
TRBV19	TRBJ2-1	.	17	CASSSAGIIHSYNEQFF
TRBV2	TRBJ2-5	.	11	CASRDRETQYF
TRBV18	TRBJ2-7	.	14	CASSPGTDSYEQYF
TRBV9	TRBJ2-5	.	16	CASSPSGGGGSETQYF
TRBV4-1	TRBJ2-2	.	20	CASSPVGGRASRGGTGELFF
TRBV19	TRBJ2-1	.	18	CASSTPASSGGVDNEQFF
TRBV28	TRBJ1-1	.	15	CASSFQSGQGAKAFF
TRBV15	TRBJ2-5	.	15	CATSRRQGGEETQYF
TRBV5-1	TRBJ1-4	.	13	CASSRAFNEKLFF
TRBV11-3	TRBJ1-2	once	13	CASSLDANYGYTF
TRBV5-4	TRBJ1-2	.	14	CASSSLQGAFGYTF
TRBV27	TRBJ2-7	.	14	CASRQGLSSYEQYF
TRBV7-7	TRBJ2-3	.	14	CASSLGGGADTQYF
TRBV4-1	TRBJ2-1	few	14	CASTTFSENNEQFF
TRBV11-2	TRBJ1-1	.	14	CASSLVRGNTEAFF
TRBV11-2	TRBJ2-3	.	16	CASSLGWLAGADTQYF
TRBV5-1	TRBJ2-7	.	15	CASSLGQGRPNEQYF
TRBV6-5	TRBJ2-1	.	12	CASSTTGDEQFF
TRBV28	TRBJ2-3	.	12	CASRGQADTQYF
TRBV29-1	TRBJ1-4	.	14	CSVEEVSGNEKLFF
TRBV30	TRBJ2-3	.	14	CAWNPSVATDTQYF
TRBV9	TRBJ2-2	.	15	CASSVEGVVPGELFF
TRBV25-1	TRBJ2-3	.	14	CASTTKTSTDTQYF
TRBV28	TRBJ1-5	.	12	CASSPPRDRGHF
TRBV21-1	TRBJ2-3	.	15	CASSNQPRPTDTQYF
TRBV9	TRBJ2-2	.	15	CASSLDRGLTGELFF
TRBV12-5	TRBJ1-4	.	17	CASGLPTGEAWGEKLFF
TRBV7-8	TRBJ1-5	.	14	CASSQDRARQPQHF
TRBV29-1	.	.	13	CSVQGTGINEQYF
TRBV19	TRBJ1-4	.	21	CASSITHQLSGWEAPNEKLFF
TRBV5-6	TRBJ2-5	.	13	CASGLTGSETQYF
TRBV30	TRBJ1-1	.	13	CAWSVSGQGEAFF
TRBV7-9	TRBJ2-5	once	12	CASSSTEETQYF